The rows below give T cell receptor beta chains drawn from one sample of a study of Ad26.COV2.S vaccination and SARS-CoV-2 variants. TCRdb's table, derived via immunoSEQ multiplex PCR, lists solely in-frame clones and lacks some. The data contain fewer than 400,000 clones, around 81% of them seen just once; the ten biggest clones take up 2% to 2.5%. Sample: peripheral blood, taken in a trial of Ad26.COV2.S vaccine versus placebo. The origin of the receptors is a person between 18 and 65 years old who received the Ad26.COV2.S COVID-19 vaccine or a placebo. Both conserved end residues are trimmed from each CDR3. The D gene is left open where the match is weak.

TRBJ1-1 | TRBD1 | TRBV5-8 | ASTPTQGAVNTEAF
TRBJ1-1 | NA | TRBV6-7 | ASSYSGRGHDTEAF
TRBJ1-5 | NA | TRBV10-1 | ASRWRGGGNQPQH
TRBJ1-2 | NA | TRBV18 | ASSPSFSSGETHGYT
TRBJ2-7 | TRBD1 | TRBV11-2 | ASSTRTGGLGEQY
TRBJ1-1 | NA | TRBV7-9 | ASSSSAGVNTEAF
TRBJ1-3 | NA | TRBV6-6 | ASSYGSGAGNTIY
TRBJ2-3 | TRBD1 | TRBV7-8 | ASSLHPGGNTQY
TRBJ1-2 | NA | TRBV7-6 | ASGDVGYGYT
TRBJ1-5 | NA | TRBV4-2 | ASSQDWGPQPQH
TRBJ1-1 | TRBD1 | TRBV7-2 | ASSKPGQGAKEAF
TRBJ1-1 | NA | TRBV4-2 | ASSHPGQGDTEAF
TRBJ1-1 | NA | TRBV27 | ASSFEGVRSEAF
TRBJ2-5 | NA | TRBV5-1 | ASSDQGGETQY
TRBJ1-1 | NA | TRBV9 | ASSVGVTVTNTEAF
TRBJ1-5 | NA | TRBV4-2 | ASSQEMGVGNQPQH
TRBJ2-5 | TRBD2 | TRBV7-2 | ASSLQRGEETQY
TRBJ1-5 | TRBD1 | TRBV19 | ASRNDRGWGNQPQH
TRBJ2-2 | NA | TRBV14 | ASSQMGSFAGELF
TRBJ2-7 | NA | TRBV5-1 | ASSLKPSYEQY
TRBJ1-3 | TRBD1 | TRBV2 | ASRWGQPPSGNTIY
TRBJ1-5 | NA | TRBV2 | ASTATHRGAQH
TRBJ1-5 | NA | TRBV18 | ASSPNGQGDYQPQH
TRBJ2-3 | TRBD1 | TRBV28 | ASGGQGATDTQY
TRBJ2-7 | NA | TRBV5-1 | ASSLVPGSEQY
TRBJ1-1 | NA | TRBV3-1/TRBV3-2 | ASSLRQEAF
TRBJ2-5 | NA | TRBV3-1/TRBV3-2 | ASSPRTGVETQY
TRBJ1-2 | NA | TRBV6-1 | ASSEPGAYYGYT
TRBJ2-7 | NA | TRBV4-1 | ASSQGNEGSYEQY
TRBJ2-1 | NA | TRBV27 | ASSLSRRDEQF
TRBJ1-6 | TRBD1 | TRBV18 | ASSSGTGDSPLH
TRBJ1-1 | NA | TRBV5-1 | ASSRAGTNTEAF
TRBJ2-7 | TRBD2 | TRBV6-6 | ASSQGLAGEWSYEQY